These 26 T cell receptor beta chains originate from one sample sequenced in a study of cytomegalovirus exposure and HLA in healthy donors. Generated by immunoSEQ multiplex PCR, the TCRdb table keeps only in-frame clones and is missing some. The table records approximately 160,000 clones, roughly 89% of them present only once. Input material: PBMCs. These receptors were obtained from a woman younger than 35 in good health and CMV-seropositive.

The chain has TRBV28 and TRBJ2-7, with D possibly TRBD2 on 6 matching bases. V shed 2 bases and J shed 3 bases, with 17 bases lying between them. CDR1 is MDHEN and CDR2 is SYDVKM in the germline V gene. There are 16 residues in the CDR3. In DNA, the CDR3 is TGTGCCAGCAGTTTAGCCCCCGCTAGCGCCGACTACGAGCAGTACTTC. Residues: CASSLAPASADYEQYF.

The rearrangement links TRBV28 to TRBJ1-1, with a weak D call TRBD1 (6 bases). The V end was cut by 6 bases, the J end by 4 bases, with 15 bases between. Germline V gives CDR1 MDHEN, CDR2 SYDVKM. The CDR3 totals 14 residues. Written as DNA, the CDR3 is TGTGCCAGCAGCAAACTACAGGGCGGCACTGAAGCTTTCTTT. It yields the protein CASSKLQGGTEAFF.

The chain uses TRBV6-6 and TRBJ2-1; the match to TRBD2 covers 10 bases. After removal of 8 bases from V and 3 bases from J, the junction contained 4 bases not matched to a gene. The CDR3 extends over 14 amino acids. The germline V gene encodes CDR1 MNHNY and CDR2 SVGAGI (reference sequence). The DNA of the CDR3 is TGTGCCAGCGGATGGACTAGCGGCTACAATGAGCAGTTCTTC. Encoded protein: CASGWTSGYNEQFF.

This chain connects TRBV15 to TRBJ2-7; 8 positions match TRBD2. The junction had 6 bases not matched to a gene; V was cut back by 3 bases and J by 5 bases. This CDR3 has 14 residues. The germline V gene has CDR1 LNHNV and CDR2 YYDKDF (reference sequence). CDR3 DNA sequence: TGTGCCACCAGCAGGCGGGGCGGGAGGAACGAGCAGTACTTC. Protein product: CATSRRGGRNEQYF.

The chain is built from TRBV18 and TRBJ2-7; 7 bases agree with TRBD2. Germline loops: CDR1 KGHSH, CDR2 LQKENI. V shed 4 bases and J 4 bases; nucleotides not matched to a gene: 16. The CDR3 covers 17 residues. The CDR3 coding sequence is TGTGCCAGCTCACAACGGTACGGTGCTAGCGGAGGTTACGAGCAGTACTTC. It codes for CASSQRYGASGGYEQYF.

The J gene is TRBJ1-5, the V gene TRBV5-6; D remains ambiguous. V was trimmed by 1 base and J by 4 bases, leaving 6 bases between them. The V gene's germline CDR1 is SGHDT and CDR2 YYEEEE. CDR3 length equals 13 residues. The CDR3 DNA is TGTGCCAGCAGCTTGTACAGAAATCAGCCCCAGCATTTT. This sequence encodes CASSLYRNQPQHF.

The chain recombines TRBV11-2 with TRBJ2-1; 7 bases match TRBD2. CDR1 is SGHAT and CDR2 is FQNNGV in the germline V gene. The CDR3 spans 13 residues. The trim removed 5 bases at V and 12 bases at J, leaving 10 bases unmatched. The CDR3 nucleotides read TGTGCCAGCAGCGTCCAGGCGGGGGAGCGGCAGTTCTTC. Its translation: CASSVQAGERQFF.

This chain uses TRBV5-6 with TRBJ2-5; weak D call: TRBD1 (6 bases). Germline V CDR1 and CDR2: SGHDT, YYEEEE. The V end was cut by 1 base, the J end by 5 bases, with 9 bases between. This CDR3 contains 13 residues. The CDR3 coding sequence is TGTGCCAGCAGCTTGCAGGGGCGCGAGACCCAGTACTTC. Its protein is CASSLQGRETQYF.

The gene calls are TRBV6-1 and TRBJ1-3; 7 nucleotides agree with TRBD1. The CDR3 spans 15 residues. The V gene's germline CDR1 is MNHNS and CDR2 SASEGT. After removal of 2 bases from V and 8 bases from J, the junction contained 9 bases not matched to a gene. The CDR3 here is CASSERQGSSDTIYF. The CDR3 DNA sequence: TGTGCCAGCAGTGAAAGACAGGGATCTTCGGACACCATATATTTT.

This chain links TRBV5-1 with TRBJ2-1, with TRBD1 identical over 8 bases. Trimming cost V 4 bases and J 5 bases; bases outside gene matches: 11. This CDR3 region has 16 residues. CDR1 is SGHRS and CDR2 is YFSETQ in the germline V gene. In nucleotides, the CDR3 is TGCGCCAGCAGCCGCGGTGGGCAGGGGGCCAACAATGAGCAGTTCTTC. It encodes CASSRGGQGANNEQFF.

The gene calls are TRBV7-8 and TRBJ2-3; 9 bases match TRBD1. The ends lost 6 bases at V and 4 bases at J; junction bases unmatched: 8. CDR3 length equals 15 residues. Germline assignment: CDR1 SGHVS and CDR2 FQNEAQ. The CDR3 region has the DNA TGTGCCAGCAGTGGACAGGGGAGGAGGGCAGATACGCAGTATTTT. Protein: CASSGQGRRADTQYF.

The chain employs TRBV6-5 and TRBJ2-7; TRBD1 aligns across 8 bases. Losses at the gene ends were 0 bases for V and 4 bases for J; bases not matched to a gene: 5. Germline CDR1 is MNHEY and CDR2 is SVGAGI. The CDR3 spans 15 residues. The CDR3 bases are TGTGCCAGCAGTTACTCACGACAGGGGCCTTACGAGCAGTACTTC. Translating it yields CASSYSRQGPYEQYF.

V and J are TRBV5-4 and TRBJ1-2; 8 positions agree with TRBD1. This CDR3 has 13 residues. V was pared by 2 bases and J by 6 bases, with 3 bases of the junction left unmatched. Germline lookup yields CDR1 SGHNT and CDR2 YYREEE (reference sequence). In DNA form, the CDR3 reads TGTGCCAGCAGCTTAAACAGGGGGAATGGCTACACCTTC. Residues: CASSLNRGNGYTF.

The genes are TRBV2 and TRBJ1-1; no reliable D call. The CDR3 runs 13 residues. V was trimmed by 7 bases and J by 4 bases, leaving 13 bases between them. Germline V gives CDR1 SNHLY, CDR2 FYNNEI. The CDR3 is CASTTAGITEAFF. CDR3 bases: TGTGCCAGCACCACGGCCGGGATCACTGAAGCTTTCTTT.

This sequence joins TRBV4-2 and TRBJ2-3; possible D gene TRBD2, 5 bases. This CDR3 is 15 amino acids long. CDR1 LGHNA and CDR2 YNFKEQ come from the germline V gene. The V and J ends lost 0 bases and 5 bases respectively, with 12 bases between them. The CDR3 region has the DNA TGTGCCAGCAGCCAAGAGTCGGGGATTGAAGATACGCAGTATTTT. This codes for CASSQESGIEDTQYF.

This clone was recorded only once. The CDR3, as DNA: TGTGCCAGCAGTGAAGAGAGAAATCAGCCCCAGCATTTT. Translation gives CASSEERNQPQHF. The chain employs TRBV2 and TRBJ1-5, with D unclear. V lost 1 base to trimming and J lost 4 bases, with 5 bases between them. The CDR3 spans 13 residues. Germline CDR1 reads SNHLY; CDR2 reads FYNNEI.

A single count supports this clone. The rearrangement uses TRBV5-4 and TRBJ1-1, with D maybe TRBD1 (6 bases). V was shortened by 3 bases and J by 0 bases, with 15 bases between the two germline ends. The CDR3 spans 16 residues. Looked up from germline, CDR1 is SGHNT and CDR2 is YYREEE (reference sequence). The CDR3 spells CASSSGGAGLNTEAFF. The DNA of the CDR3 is TGTGCCAGCAGCTCCGGGGGGGCGGGGCTGAACACTGAAGCTTTCTTT.

The DNA for the CDR3 is TGCGCCAGCAGCCGCAAACCGGGGACTGGGGTAGAGACCCAGTACTTC. Protein sequence: CASSRKPGTGVETQYF. The chain combines TRBV5-1 with TRBJ2-5, with D maybe TRBD2 (6 bases). Trimming left V 4 bases short and J 4 bases short, with 20 bases between. This CDR3 region has 16 residues. Germline V gene lookup returns CDR1 SGHRS and CDR2 YFSETQ. Complete variable domain (other parts from reference TRBV5-1 and TRBJ2-5): KAGVTQTPRYLIKTRGQQVTLSCSPISGHRSVSWYQQTPGQGLQFLFEYFSETQRNKGNFPGRFSGRQFSNSRSEMNVSTLELGDSALYLCASSRKPGTGVETQYFGPGTRLLVL.

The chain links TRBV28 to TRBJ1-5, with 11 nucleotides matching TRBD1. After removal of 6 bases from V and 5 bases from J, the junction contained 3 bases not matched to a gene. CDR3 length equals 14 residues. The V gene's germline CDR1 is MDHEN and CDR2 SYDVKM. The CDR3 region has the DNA TGTGCCAGCAGCCGGACAGGGGGCTATCAGCCCCAGCATTTT. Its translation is CASSRTGGYQPQHF.

In DNA, the CDR3 is TGTGCCAGCTCACCGCTAGACTCACCTAACTATGGCTACACCTTC. It codes for CASSPLDSPNYGYTF. This chain links TRBV18 with TRBJ1-2; D remains ambiguous. The CDR3 is made up of 15 amino acids. V lost 3 bases to trimming and J lost 0 bases, with 11 bases between them. Germline CDR1 is KGHSH and CDR2 is LQKENI.

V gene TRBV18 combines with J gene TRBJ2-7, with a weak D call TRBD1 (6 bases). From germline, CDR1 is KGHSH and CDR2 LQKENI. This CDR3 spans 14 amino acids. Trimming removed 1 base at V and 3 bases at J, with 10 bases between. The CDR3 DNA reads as TGTGCCAGCTCACCACGTGGGACAAACTACGAGCAGTACTTC. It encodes CASSPRGTNYEQYF.

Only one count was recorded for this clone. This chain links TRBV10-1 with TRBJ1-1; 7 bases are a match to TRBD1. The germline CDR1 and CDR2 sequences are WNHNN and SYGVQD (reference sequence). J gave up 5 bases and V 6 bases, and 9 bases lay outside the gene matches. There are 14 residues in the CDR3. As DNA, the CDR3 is TGCGCCAGCAGCCGGGACAGAGGAAGGACTGAAGCTTTCTTT. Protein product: CASSRDRGRTEAFF.

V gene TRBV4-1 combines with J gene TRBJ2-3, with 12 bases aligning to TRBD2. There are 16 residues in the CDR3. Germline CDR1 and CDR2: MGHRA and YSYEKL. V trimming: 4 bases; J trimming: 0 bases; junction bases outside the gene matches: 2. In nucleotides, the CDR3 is TGCGCCAGCAGCCGAACTAGCGGGAGGAGCACAGATACGCAGTATTTT. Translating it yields CASSRTSGRSTDTQYF.

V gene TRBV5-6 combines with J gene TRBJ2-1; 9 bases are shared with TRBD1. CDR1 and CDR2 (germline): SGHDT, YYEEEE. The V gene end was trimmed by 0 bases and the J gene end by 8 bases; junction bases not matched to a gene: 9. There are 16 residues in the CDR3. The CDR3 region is CASSLGGQGFMDEQFF. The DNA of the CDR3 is TGTGCCAGCAGCTTGGGTGGACAGGGGTTTATGGATGAGCAGTTCTTC.

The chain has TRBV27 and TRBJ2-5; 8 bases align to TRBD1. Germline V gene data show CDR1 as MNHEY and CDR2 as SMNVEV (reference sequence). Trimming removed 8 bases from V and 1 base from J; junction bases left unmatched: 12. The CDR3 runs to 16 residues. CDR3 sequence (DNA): TGTGCCAGCCGACCCCCGAGGACAGGGTCCCAAGAGACCCAGTACTTC. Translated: CASRPPRTGSQETQYF.

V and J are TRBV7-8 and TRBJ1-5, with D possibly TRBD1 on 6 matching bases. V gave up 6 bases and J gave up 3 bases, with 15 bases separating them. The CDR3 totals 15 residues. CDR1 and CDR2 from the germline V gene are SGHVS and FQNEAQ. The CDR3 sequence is CASRPQGWNNQPQHF. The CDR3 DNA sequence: TGTGCCAGCAGGCCCCAGGGGTGGAACAATCAGCCCCAGCATTTT.